The next 9 T cell receptor beta chains were all read from a single sample in a study of blood T cell repertoires in COVID-19. Generated by immunoSEQ multiplex PCR, the TCRdb table keeps only in-frame clones and is missing some. This table holds tens of thousands of clones, around 80% found once. Sequenced sample: peripheral blood. These receptors were collected from a human donor with active or convalescent COVID-19. The donor label of this sample is uncertain.

The rearrangement joins TRBV5-1 to TRBJ2-5, with TRBD2 matching 7 bases. Germline V gene sequence: CDR1 SGHRS, CDR2 YFSETQ. The J segment lost 5 bases and the V segment lost 5 bases, leaving 12 bases of the junction unmatched. CDR3 length: 15 amino acids. In nucleotides, the CDR3 is TGCGCCAGCAGTCTGGGGAGGGGCGGCCCGGAGACCCAGTACTTC. Translation: CASSLGRGGPETQYF.

The chain recombines TRBV30 with TRBJ2-4, with 10 bases fitting TRBD1. With V trimmed by 1 base and J by 8 bases, 8 bases remained unmatched. The CDR3 has 15 amino acids. Germline CDR1 reads GTSNPN; CDR2 reads SVGIG (reference sequence). CDR3 loop: CAWSAITGTGDIQYF. CDR3 DNA sequence: TGTGCCTGGAGTGCGATTACGGGGACAGGGGACATTCAGTACTTC.

V usage is TRBV5-1 and J usage is TRBJ1-2; 7 nucleotides agree with TRBD1. CDR1 is SGHRS, CDR2 YFSETQ, per germline. V dropped 0 bases and J dropped 4; count of bases not matched to a gene: 9. The CDR3 is 16 residues long. The CDR3: CASSLGQGRNPYGYTF. In DNA form, the CDR3 reads TGCGCCAGCAGCTTGGGACAGGGCAGGAACCCCTATGGCTACACCTTC.

This chain uses TRBV4-1 with TRBJ2-7; 10 nucleotides agree with TRBD2. The junction had 4 bases not matched to a gene; V was cut back by 2 bases and J by 3 bases. The CDR3 extends over 15 amino acids. Germline CDR1 and CDR2: MGHRA and YSYEKL. The CDR3 is CASSQPSGSIYEQYF. DNA of the CDR3: TGCGCCAGCAGCCAACCTAGCGGGAGTATCTACGAGCAGTACTTC.

The chain's CDR3 is CASSSMAGTGYEQYF. The CDR3 bases are TGTGCCAGCAGTTCAATGGCAGGGACAGGGTACGAGCAGTACTTC. This chain links TRBV28 with TRBJ2-7; 9 bases line up with TRBD1. V was clipped by 4 bases and J by 4 bases; unmatched bases: 8. In germline, CDR1 is MDHEN, CDR2 SYDVKM. CDR3 size: 15 residues.

Details on this clone: A read error may account for a junction end that differs from germline. The chain has TRBV7-7 and TRBJ2-7; 12 bases are a match to TRBD2. The germline V gene has CDR1 SSHAT and CDR2 FNYEAQ (reference sequence). The CDR3 length is 19 residues. The CDR3 DNA follows: TGTGCTAGCAGCCCTTCGGGGACTAGCGGGTATCCCCATCCCTACGAGCAGTACTTC. It codes for CASSPSGTSGYPHPYEQYF.

V is TRBV19 and J is TRBJ2-1; 13 bases match TRBD2. This CDR3 has 18 amino acids. Per germline, CDR1 LNHDA and CDR2 SQIVND (reference sequence). The ends lost 0 bases at V and 9 bases at J; junction bases unmatched: 11. The CDR3 bases are TGTGCCAGTAGTATAGAGTCGACTAGCGGGAGGAATGGTGTTGAGCAGTTCTTC. It yields the protein CASSIESTSGRNGVEQFF.

In its sample, this clone was seen once. V gene TRBV12-3 or TRBV12-4 combines with J gene TRBJ1-2, with a possible D match to TRBD1 (6 bases). The CDR3 is 13 amino acids. Trimming pared 0 bases from V and 4 bases from J, leaving 6 bases between. CDR3 nucleotide sequence: TGTGCCAGCAGTTTAGCCAGGGGCTATGGCTACACCTTC. It translates to CASSLARGYGYTF.

This chain joins TRBV5-1 and TRBJ2-7; weak D call: TRBD2 (6 bases). The CDR3 is 14 amino acids. CDR1 is SGHRS and CDR2 is YFSETQ in the germline V gene. The V end lost 5 bases, the J end lost 7 bases, and 19 bases lay between the germline ends. The CDR3 spells CASRPGDPGAEQYF. The CDR3 DNA sequence: TGCGCCAGCAGGCCGGGGGACCCTGGGGCAGAGCAGTACTTC.